This T cell receptor (beta chain) came from a study of T cell responses to AZD1222 COVID-19 vaccine. The J segment lost 2 bases and the V segment lost 3 bases, leaving 2 bases of the junction unmatched. CDR1 and CDR2 (germline): SGHRS, YFSETQ. This CDR3 is built from 14 residues. The method was immunoSEQ multiplex PCR; TCRdb's version includes in-frame clones alone and lacks a portion of them. The data contain more than 85,000 clones, 85% to 90% of them seen just once; the ten biggest clones take up around 2.3%. This specimen consisted of peripheral blood, obtained on day 0 of AZD1222 vaccination. The rearrangement links TRBV5-1 to TRBJ1-1; TRBD1 aligns across 9 bases. This receptor was identified in an adult in good health. This CDR3 is CASSWGQGNTEAFF. Written as DNA, the CDR3 is TGCGCCAGCAGCTGGGGACAGGGTAACACTGAAGCTTTCTTT.